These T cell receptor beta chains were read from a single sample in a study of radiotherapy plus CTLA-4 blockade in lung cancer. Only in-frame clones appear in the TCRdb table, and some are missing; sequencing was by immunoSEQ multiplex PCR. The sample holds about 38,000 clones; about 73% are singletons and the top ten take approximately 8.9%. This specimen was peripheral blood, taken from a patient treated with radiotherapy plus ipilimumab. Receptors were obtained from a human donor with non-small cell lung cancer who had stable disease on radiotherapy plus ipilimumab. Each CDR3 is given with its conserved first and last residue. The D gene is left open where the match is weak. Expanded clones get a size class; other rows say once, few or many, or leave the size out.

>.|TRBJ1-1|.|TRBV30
TGTGCCTGGAGAACCCGGGGCCGTAGGGCTTTCTTT
CAWRTRGRRAFF
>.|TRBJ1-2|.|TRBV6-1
TGTGCCAGCAGTCGGGCAGGTAACTATGGCTACACCTTC
CASSRAGNYGYTF
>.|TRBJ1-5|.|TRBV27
TGTGCCAGCAGTTTATCGGGTGCTTATAGCAATCAGCCCCAGCATTTT
CASSLSGAYSNQPQHF
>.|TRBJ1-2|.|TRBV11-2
TGTGCCAGCAGTTCTCCGAATTGGGGGAACAACTATGGCTACACCTTC
CASSSPNWGNNYGYTF
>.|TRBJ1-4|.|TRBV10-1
TGCGCCAGCAGTGAGTCTTCCAGTAATGAAAAACTGTTTTTT
CASSESSSNEKLFF
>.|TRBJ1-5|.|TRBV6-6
TGTGCCAGCAGTTACTCAACAGCCGATCAGCCCCAGCATTTT
CASSYSTADQPQHF
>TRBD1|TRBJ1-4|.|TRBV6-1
TGTGCCAGCACCTCCTCGACAGGGTTGTTTGAAAAACTGTTTTTT
CASTSSTGLFEKLFF
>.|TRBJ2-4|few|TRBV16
TGTGCCAGCAGCCAATGGGGAGGAATAAACATTCAGTACTTC
CASSQWGGINIQYF
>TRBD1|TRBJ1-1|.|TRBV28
TGTGCCAGCAGTTTAGACAGGGTGAACACTGAAGCTTTCTTT
CASSLDRVNTEAFF
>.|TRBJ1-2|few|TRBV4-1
TGCGCCAGCAGCCTCGAGGAGAACTATGGCTACACCTTC
CASSLEENYGYTF
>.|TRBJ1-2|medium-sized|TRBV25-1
TGTGCCAGCAGTGCGGAGGAGGGGGTCTATGGCTACACCTTC
CASSAEEGVYGYTF
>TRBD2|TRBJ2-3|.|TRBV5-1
TGCGCCAGCAGCGCGAAACTAGCGGGGGGGCTAGATACGCAGTATTTT
CASSAKLAGGLDTQYF
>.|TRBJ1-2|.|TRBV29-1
TGCAGCGTTGAAGCAGGCGATGGCTACACCTTC
CSVEAGDGYTF
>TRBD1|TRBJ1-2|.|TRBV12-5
TGTGCTAGTGGTTTGATGGACAGGCCGAACTATGGCTACACCTTC
CASGLMDRPNYGYTF
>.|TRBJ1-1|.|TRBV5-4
TGTGCCAGCAGCTTGCCTAGAAACACTGAAGCTTTCTTT
CASSLPRNTEAFF
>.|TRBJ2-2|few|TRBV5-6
TGTGCCAGCAGCTTACAAACAAACGAGGAGCTGTTTTTT
CASSLQTNEELFF
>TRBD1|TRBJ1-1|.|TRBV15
TGTGCCACCAGCAGAGAAGGGACAGGGGGGTCGCGCACTGAAGCTTTCTTT
CATSREGTGGSRTEAFF
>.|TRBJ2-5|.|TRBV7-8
TGTGCCAGCAGCTTAGAGGGGTATACGGAGACCCAGTACTTC
CASSLEGYTETQYF
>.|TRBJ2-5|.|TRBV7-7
TGTGCCAGCAGCTTACGAAGCGTGGTGACCCAAGAGACCCAGTACTTC
CASSLRSVVTQETQYF
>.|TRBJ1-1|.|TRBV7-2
TGTGCCAGCAGCTTAGGGGGCTTTACCACTGAAGCTTTCTTT
CASSLGGFTTEAFF
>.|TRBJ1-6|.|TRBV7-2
TGTGCCAGCAGCTTAGCGGGGGGAGCGCGGGTCCGGTCACCCCTCCACTTT
CASSLAGGARVRSPLHF
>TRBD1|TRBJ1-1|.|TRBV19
TGTGCCAGTAGTGTCACAGGGGTGGCCACTGAAGCTTTCTTT
CASSVTGVATEAFF
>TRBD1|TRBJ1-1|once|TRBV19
TGTGCCAGTAGTACCCGGACAGGGTCAGATCACGAAGCTTTCTTT
CASSTRTGSDHEAFF
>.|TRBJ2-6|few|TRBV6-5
TGTGCCAGCAGTTACTCGGTGGACTCTGGGGCCAACGTCCTGACTTTC
CASSYSVDSGANVLTF
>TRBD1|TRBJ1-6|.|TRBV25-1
TGTGCCAGCAGTGAGGGCGGGACAGTGCCTTTCCACTTT
CASSEGGTVPFHF
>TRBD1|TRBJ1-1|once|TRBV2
TGTGCCAGCACCCGGGGACAGGGGGGCACTGAAGCTTTCTTT
CASTRGQGGTEAFF
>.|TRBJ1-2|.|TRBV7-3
TGTGCCAGCAGCGGCACAGTAGGGAATGGCTACACCTTC
CASSGTVGNGYTF
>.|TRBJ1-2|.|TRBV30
TGTGCCTGGTCAACACAGGGTACCTATGGCTACACCTTC
CAWSTQGTYGYTF
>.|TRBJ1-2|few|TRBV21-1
TGTGCCAGCAGCTTTTACAGGGGTGAGTATGGCTACACCTTC
CASSFYRGEYGYTF
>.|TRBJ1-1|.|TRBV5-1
TGCGCCAGCAGCTTGGCCGGGCGGGGAGTGGACACTGAAGCTTTCTTT
CASSLAGRGVDTEAFF
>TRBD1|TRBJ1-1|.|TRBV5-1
TGCGCCAGCAGCACACAGGGGGCGCGGGGCACTGAAGCTTTCTTT
CASSTQGARGTEAFF
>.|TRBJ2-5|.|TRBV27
TGTGCCAGCAGTTTATCCTTCGACCGTGTAGGGACCCAGTACTTC
CASSLSFDRVGTQYF
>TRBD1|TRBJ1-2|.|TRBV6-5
TGTGCCAGCGGACAGGCCGTCGGCGGGGGCTATGGCTACACCTTC
CASGQAVGGGYGYTF
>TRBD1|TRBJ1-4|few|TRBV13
TGTGCCAGCAGCTTGAAAAGGGGGCTGCTGGAAAAACTGTTTTTT
CASSLKRGLLEKLFF
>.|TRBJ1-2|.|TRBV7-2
TGTGCCAGCAGCTTAGTAAGATTTTCGAGTGGCTACACCTTC
CASSLVRFSSGYTF
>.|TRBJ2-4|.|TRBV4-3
TGCGCCAGCAGCCAAGATAATAAGCTGTGGAACATTCAGTACTTC
CASSQDNKLWNIQYF
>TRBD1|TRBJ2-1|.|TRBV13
TGTGCCAGCAGGGGACAGACCAATGAGCAGTTCTTC
CASRGQTNEQFF
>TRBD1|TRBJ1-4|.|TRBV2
TGTGCCAGCAGTGGTGGGACAGGGGACGAAAAACTGTTTTTT
CASSGGTGDEKLFF
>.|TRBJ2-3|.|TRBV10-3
TGTGCCATCAACAGGGATATGACAGATACGCAGTATTTT
CAINRDMTDTQYF
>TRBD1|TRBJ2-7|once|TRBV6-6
TGTGCCAGCAGCGCTCGGGACAGGGGTGATCTCGACGAGCAGTACTTC
CASSARDRGDLDEQYF